This T cell receptor (beta chain) was recovered during a study of blood T cell repertoires in COVID-19. The germline V gene has CDR1 GTSNPN and CDR2 SVGIG (reference sequence). Trimming took off 5 bases at V and 4 bases at J, with 9 bases between the two ends. The CDR3 is 11 residues long. In the authors' methods: Nucleated cell number was recorded as an estimate derived from reference gene primer amplification. TCRdb's table, derived via immunoSEQ multiplex PCR, lists solely in-frame clones and lacks some. The V and J calls and clone size were taken over from that table, and D and trimming were inferred from the DNA. The data hold about 21,000 clones, with 89% observed a single time.

This rearrangement joins TRBV30 to TRBJ2-7, with no clear D. Source material: peripheral blood. The TCR sequence derives from a human donor in a cohort sampled during active COVID-19. This chain's CDR3 is CAWHSFYEQYF. The CDR3 region has the DNA TGTGCCTGGCACTCATTTTACGAGCAGTACTTC.